This TCR beta chain was profiled in a study of T cells in Graves' hyperthyroidism and ophthalmopathy. General observations from the study: Blood also contained most expanded thyroid clonotypes above 0.001. The model anticipated ophthalmopathy a median around six months pre-onset. Classification by a 13 V-J model distinguished ophthalmopathy from stable hyperthyroidism.

Reasons for excluding patients were uncontrolled infection, other autoimmune disease, pregnancy or lactation. The table lists this clonotype with a few counts. Its target is not known. The V end was cut by 5 bases, the J end by 0 bases, with 11 bases between. This CDR3 region has 14 residues. TCR beta CDR3 sequences were amplified from RNA transcripts. With the HTBI primer set, the TCR CDR3 went through a first round of RT-PCR. TCRdb re-called the multiplex PCR reads with MiXCR, one entry per CDR3 protein. Of hundreds of thousands of distinct CDR3 sequences listed, about 20% are singletons. The sequenced material came from blood. This chain connects TRBV12-3 or TRBV12-4 to TRBJ2-7; TRBD1 might be the D (6 bases). The TCR was taken from a man aged 35-49 years with Graves' ophthalmopathy. The CDR3 DNA reads as TGTGCCAGCAGTAGACAGGCGACCTCCTACGAGCAGTACTTC. Protein: CASSRQATSYEQYF.